These T cell receptor beta chains were read from a single sample in a study of T-cell reconstitution after alpha-beta-depleted transplantation in children. Each CDR3 protein gets one entry after TCRdb re-called the PCR reads with MiXCR. Found here are 750,000 to 950,000 distinct CDR3 sequences, about 16% of them singletons; the top ten hold just under 5%. The sequences come from PBMCs, mostly from graft donor cells, collected 360 days after TCRalphabeta/CD19-depleted stem cell transplant. The receptors come from a male patient younger than 18 who had a stem cell transplant for acute lymphoblastic leukemia, so the T cells may come from the graft donor. Both conserved end residues are part of each CDR3. The order of the fields is D gene, V gene, J gene, clone size, CDR3 DNA, CDR3 protein. The D gene is left open where the match is weak. Clone size is given for some rows only: seen once, a few or many times, or a class if the clone is expanded.

D gene: TRBD2; V gene: TRBV29-1; J gene: TRBJ2-1; clone size: .; CDR3 DNA: TGCAGCGTTGTAGCGGGGGTCTCCTACAATGAGCAGTTCTTC; CDR3 protein: CSVVAGVSYNEQFF
D gene: TRBD2; V gene: TRBV18; J gene: TRBJ2-7; clone size: .; CDR3 DNA: TGTGCCAGCTCACTTGTAGCGGGATTCGAGCAGTACTTC; CDR3 protein: CASSLVAGFEQYF
D gene: TRBD2; V gene: TRBV9; J gene: TRBJ2-7; clone size: few; CDR3 DNA: TGTGCCAGCAGCGTAATTGCGGGAGAGTCCTACGAGCAGTACTTC; CDR3 protein: CASSVIAGESYEQYF
D gene: .; V gene: TRBV7-6; J gene: TRBJ2-3; clone size: .; CDR3 DNA: TGTGCCAGCAGCTCCCACGCACATACGCAGTATTTT; CDR3 protein: CASSSHAHTQYF
D gene: TRBD1; V gene: TRBV7-9; J gene: TRBJ1-3; clone size: .; CDR3 DNA: TGTGCCAGCAGCTTATCGGACAGGGCCTCTGGAAACACCATATATTTT; CDR3 protein: CASSLSDRASGNTIYF
D gene: .; V gene: TRBV25-1; J gene: TRBJ2-5; clone size: few; CDR3 DNA: TGTGCCAGCAGTGAATGGAGGTTCGGAGAGACCCAGTACTTC; CDR3 protein: CASSEWRFGETQYF
D gene: .; V gene: TRBV27; J gene: TRBJ2-1; clone size: .; CDR3 DNA: TGTGCCAGCAGTTTATCGTTGGCCCGAGTCCCTTACAATGAGCAGTTCTTC; CDR3 protein: CASSLSLARVPYNEQFF
D gene: .; V gene: TRBV4-1; J gene: TRBJ2-7; clone size: .; CDR3 DNA: TGCGCCAGCAGCCAAGTGGGTACCGAGCAGTACTTC; CDR3 protein: CASSQVGTEQYF
D gene: .; V gene: TRBV9; J gene: TRBJ2-2; clone size: many; CDR3 DNA: TGTGCCAGCAGCGTAGTTGTGGGGAGCGGGGAGCTGTTTTTT; CDR3 protein: CASSVVVGSGELFF
D gene: .; V gene: TRBV12-3/TRBV12-4; J gene: TRBJ2-2; clone size: .; CDR3 DNA: TGTGCCAGCAGTTTAATCGGGCTCGGGACAAGAGATGGGGAGCTGTTTTTT; CDR3 protein: CASSLIGLGTRDGELFF
D gene: .; V gene: TRBV6-2/TRBV6-3; J gene: TRBJ1-2; clone size: few; CDR3 DNA: TGTGCCAGCAGTTACTGGGTGGAAAGCTATGGCTACACCTTC; CDR3 protein: CASSYWVESYGYTF
D gene: .; V gene: TRBV7-3; J gene: TRBJ2-2; clone size: many; CDR3 DNA: TGTGCCAGCAGCCATCAAAGACGAGGGGAGCTGTTTTTT; CDR3 protein: CASSHQRRGELFF
D gene: .; V gene: TRBV28; J gene: TRBJ1-2; clone size: .; CDR3 DNA: TGTGCCAGCAGTGTAAGATTGTTAGGACGGAGGCACCCTAACTATGGCTACACCTTC; CDR3 protein: CASSVRLLGRRHPNYGYTF
D gene: .; V gene: TRBV5-1; J gene: TRBJ2-2; clone size: many; CDR3 DNA: TGCGCCAGCAGCTTTCCACCCAACAGGGAGCAGTCCGGGGAGCTGTTTTTT; CDR3 protein: CASSFPPNREQSGELFF
D gene: TRBD1; V gene: TRBV24-1; J gene: TRBJ2-5; clone size: few; CDR3 DNA: TGTGCCACCAGCACACAGGGGGCGAGCTGGGAGACCCAGTACTTC; CDR3 protein: CATSTQGASWETQYF
D gene: TRBD2; V gene: TRBV27; J gene: TRBJ2-7; clone size: many; CDR3 DNA: TGTGCCAGCAGTGGGGGGGAGGGGTCCTACGAGCAGTACTTC; CDR3 protein: CASSGGEGSYEQYF
D gene: .; V gene: TRBV7-3; J gene: TRBJ2-2; clone size: few; CDR3 DNA: TGTGCCAGCAGATCTGGTAGCCTAACCGGGGAGCTGTTTTTT; CDR3 protein: CASRSGSLTGELFF
D gene: .; V gene: TRBV20-1; J gene: TRBJ2-7; clone size: few; CDR3 DNA: TGCAGTGCCCCCAGGGGCCAATGGCACTACGAGCAGTACTTC; CDR3 protein: CSAPRGQWHYEQYF
D gene: .; V gene: TRBV13; J gene: TRBJ2-3; clone size: .; CDR3 DNA: TGTGCCATCAGTTTAGGCAGCTGGCCGCCTTCTAGCACAGATACGCAGTATTTT; CDR3 protein: CAISLGSWPPSSTDTQYF
D gene: TRBD2; V gene: TRBV7-6; J gene: TRBJ2-7; clone size: once; CDR3 DNA: TGTGCCAGCAGTGCTGGTCTAGCGGGAGTCAGCTCCTACGAGCAGTACTTC; CDR3 protein: CASSAGLAGVSSYEQYF
D gene: TRBD1; V gene: TRBV6-5; J gene: TRBJ1-2; clone size: few; CDR3 DNA: TGTGCCAGCAGTTATGGACAGGCCCCTATAGGCTACACCTTC; CDR3 protein: CASSYGQAPIGYTF
D gene: .; V gene: TRBV7-2; J gene: TRBJ2-7; clone size: few; CDR3 DNA: TGTGCCAGCAGCTTAGGAGTGACCCTCCCATACGAGCAGTACTTC; CDR3 protein: CASSLGVTLPYEQYF